Listed below are T cell receptor beta chains from one sample, sequenced in a study of shared clonotypes between healthy human individuals. The assay was immunoSEQ multiplex PCR, and TCRdb's table has in-frame clones only and misses some. The sample contains about 2,100,000 clones, roughly 91% of which appear only once. The material sequenced was naive CD8+ T cells from PBMCs. Receptors originate from a man in his late teens or twenties in good health. Some clones in this sample may be carry-over from other donors' samples. The CDR3 runs from the conserved cysteine through the conserved F or W. Each record gives: clone size, V gene, J gene, D gene, CDR3 DNA, CDR3 protein. A D gene is named only where the DNA matches it firmly. Some rows mark clone size as missing; the rest say once, few, many or name a class of expanded clone.

NA	TRBV29-1	TRBJ2-1	NA	TGCAGCGTCGCCAGGGGGCTAGCGGCATACAATGAGCAGTTCTTC	CSVARGLAAYNEQFF
NA	TRBV2	TRBJ1-3	TRBD1	TGTGCCGGAAAAGACCGGGACAGGGGAGGAAACACCATATATTTT	CAGKDRDRGGNTIYF
once	TRBV5-1	TRBJ1-1	NA	TGCGCCAGTCAGGGGCCCGGAACTGAAGCTTTCTTT	CASQGPGTEAFF
NA	TRBV9	TRBJ2-3	TRBD2	TGTGCCAGCAGCCCCATAATAGCGGGCGCGAGCACAGATACGCAGTATTTT	CASSPIIAGASTDTQYF
NA	TRBV28	TRBJ1-5	NA	TGTGCCAGCCGTAGGGCGCGGGATCAGCCCCAGCATTTT	CASRRARDQPQHF
NA	TRBV6-1	TRBJ1-5	NA	TGTGCCAGCAGTGAGCTGGGACCAACCTTCCATAGCAATCAGCCCCAGCATTTT	CASSELGPTFHSNQPQHF
NA	TRBV28	TRBJ2-3	TRBD1	TGTGCCGGAGCTCCGGGACAGGTCACAGATACGCAGTATTTT	CAGAPGQVTDTQYF
once	TRBV29-1	TRBJ2-1	TRBD2	TGCAGCGTTGAAGATACGGGAGGCTACAATGAGCAGTTCTTC	CSVEDTGGYNEQFF
NA	TRBV19	TRBJ2-1	TRBD1	TGTGCCAGTAGACCTGGGACAGGGGCCTACAATGAGCAGTTCTTC	CASRPGTGAYNEQFF
NA	TRBV28	TRBJ2-7	NA	TGTGCCAGCAGCCGGATTAGGGGGTACGAGCAGTACTTC	CASSRIRGYEQYF
NA	TRBV19	TRBJ1-1	TRBD1	TGTGCCAGTAGTATTTTCGGACAGGGCGACACTGAAGCTTTCTTT	CASSIFGQGDTEAFF
NA	TRBV19	TRBJ1-2	TRBD1	TGTGCCAGTAGTACCTCGGACAGGGTCGATGGCTACACCTTC	CASSTSDRVDGYTF
NA	TRBV7-2	TRBJ2-3	TRBD2	TGTGCCAGCAGCTTAACAGCGGGAGGGACAGATACGCAGTATTTT	CASSLTAGGTDTQYF
once	TRBV13	TRBJ2-3	TRBD1	TGTGCCAGCAGTACCCCGGGACAGGGACCAGATACGCAGTATTTT	CASSTPGQGPDTQYF
NA	TRBV7-9	TRBJ2-1	NA	TGTGCCAGCAGCATAGGGGCAGCAGCCTACAATGAGCAGTTCTTC	CASSIGAAAYNEQFF
NA	TRBV29-1	TRBJ2-1	TRBD1	TGCAGCGCTCCGTATAAACGGGACAGGCCTAGCATCGAGCAGTTCTTC	CSAPYKRDRPSIEQFF
NA	TRBV4-1	TRBJ2-3	NA	TGCGCCAGCAGCCAAGATCTCGAAGATACGCAGTATTTT	CASSQDLEDTQYF
NA	TRBV7-8	TRBJ2-7	NA	TGTGCCAGCAGCCTATCGATAGCTGAATTCTCCTACGAGCAGTACTTC	CASSLSIAEFSYEQYF
once	TRBV11-2	TRBJ2-5	NA	TGTGCCAGCAGCCCGAAAATTCCAGGCGAGACCCAGTACTTC	CASSPKIPGETQYF
NA	TRBV10-3	TRBJ2-7	NA	TGTGCCATCAGTGAGTCGAAGGAGCCCATCTTC	CAISESKEPIF
NA	TRBV5-1	TRBJ2-3	NA	TGCGCCAGCAGCCTCAGGCGAGCGGGCCTTAGCACAGATACGCAGTATTTT	CASSLRRAGLSTDTQYF
NA	TRBV5-8	TRBJ2-7	TRBD2	TGTGCCAGCAGCTTGGTGACTAGCTCCGAGCAGTACTTC	CASSLVTSSEQYF
NA	TRBV29-1	TRBJ2-1	NA	TGCAGCGGGACAACTTTGATGAGCTCCTACAATGAGCAGTTCTTC	CSGTTLMSSYNEQFF
once	TRBV4-3	TRBJ2-1	NA	TGCGCCAGCAGCCAAGATAGTAGAGAGCAGTTCTTC	CASSQDSREQFF
NA	TRBV28	TRBJ1-5	NA	TGTGCCAGCATCCCAACTTTCCGGGGTCAGCCCCAGCATTTT	CASIPTFRGQPQHF
NA	TRBV7-8	TRBJ2-1	TRBD2	TGTGCCAGCACCCCGGGGATAGCGGGAGTTGGTTGGAGCTACAATGAGCAGTTCTTC	CASTPGIAGVGWSYNEQFF
few	TRBV30	TRBJ1-1	NA	TGTGCCTGGAGTGAAGCTCTGGTTGGTTTCTTT	CAWSEALVGFF
NA	TRBV7-3	TRBJ2-5	TRBD2	TGTGCCAGCAGCTTACTCCCCCGGACTAGCGGGAGGGGGGGGGAAGAGACCCAGTACTTC	CASSLLPRTSGRGGEETQYF
NA	TRBV14	TRBJ2-7	TRBD1	TGTGCCAGCAGCTGGACAGGGCACGAGCAGTACTTC	CASSWTGHEQYF
NA	TRBV7-8	TRBJ2-5	TRBD1	TGTGCCAGCAGCTTAGCGGGATTGGACAGGGGCCTGGTCTCTCAGTACTTC	CASSLAGLDRGLVSQYF
NA	TRBV28	TRBJ1-3	NA	TGTGCCAGCAGTCTAAACGGACCGAACTCTGGAAACACCATATATTTT	CASSLNGPNSGNTIYF
NA	TRBV30	TRBJ2-3	TRBD1	TGTGCCTGGAGTGAATCCAAGGGGGCCAGCACAGATACGCAGTATTTT	CAWSESKGASTDTQYF
NA	TRBV27	TRBJ2-3	TRBD2	TGTGCCAGCAACTTACTAGCGGGGAGCACAGATACGCAGTATTTT	CASNLLAGSTDTQYF
NA	TRBV5-6	TRBJ2-1	NA	TGTGCCAGCAGCGGCCCGGGCCCGGGGCAGAGTTCTGAGCAGTTCTTC	CASSGPGPGQSSEQFF
NA	TRBV28	TRBJ1-1	NA	TGTGCCAGCAGTTACGAGGGGGAGGACACTGAAGCTTTCTTT	CASSYEGEDTEAFF
NA	TRBV7-8	TRBJ2-7	TRBD2	TGTGCCAGCAGCTTAGGTGGCGAGAGCGGGAGGAAGGACGAGCAGTACTTC	CASSLGGESGRKDEQYF
NA	TRBV4-1	TRBJ2-7	NA	TGCGCCAGCAGCCAAGGGCAGGGCCCTAGGTACGAGCAGTACTTC	CASSQGQGPRYEQYF
NA	TRBV19	TRBJ2-5	TRBD2	TGTGCCAGTAGTACCACCATCTTACTAGCGGGAGTGGAGACCCAGTACTTC	CASSTTILLAGVETQYF
NA	TRBV6-5	TRBJ2-5	NA	TGTGCCAGCAGTTACAACGGACAGCTCCAAGAGACCCAGTACTTC	CASSYNGQLQETQYF
NA	TRBV5-6	TRBJ2-1	NA	TGTGCCAGCAGCGACCGGGACTCAGCGGTATATATCTCCTACAATGAGCAGTTCTTC	CASSDRDSAVYISYNEQFF
NA	TRBV4-1	TRBJ2-1	NA	TGCGCCAGCAGCCAAAGCGAAGGGGATCCCTCCTACAATGAGCAGTTCTTC	CASSQSEGDPSYNEQFF
NA	TRBV21-1	TRBJ2-1	NA	TGTGCCAGCAGCAAAGATCCAGCGGGAGGTGGCACTGAGCAGTTCTTC	CASSKDPAGGGTEQFF
NA	TRBV11-2	TRBJ2-1	NA	TGTGCCAGCAGCACCCGAGGGAGGAGAGACTACAATGAGCAGTTCTTC	CASSTRGRRDYNEQFF
NA	TRBV2	TRBJ1-1	NA	TGTGCCAGCGGTGGCGGGGGCTGGGACACTGAAGCTTTCTTT	CASGGGGWDTEAFF
NA	TRBV19	TRBJ1-2	NA	TGTGCCAGTACTCCGGGTCCGTCTGGAGGCTACACCTTC	CASTPGPSGGYTF
NA	TRBV29-1	TRBJ2-1	TRBD2	TGCAGCGTTGAGTATAGGACTAGGTCCAATGAGCAGTTCTTC	CSVEYRTRSNEQFF
few	TRBV9	TRBJ1-1	NA	TGTGCCAGCAGCGTAGTGGGCGGAGGGGGTAATGAAGCTTTCTTT	CASSVVGGGGNEAFF
NA	TRBV4-1	TRBJ1-4	NA	TGCGCCAGCAGCCAAGTCCGCTGGACAGAGGGGAATGAAAAACTGTTTTTT	CASSQVRWTEGNEKLFF
NA	TRBV30	TRBJ2-1	NA	TGTGCCTGGCGTGTTGGGCGGGACGGATATTCCTACAATGAGCAGTTCTTC	CAWRVGRDGYSYNEQFF
NA	TRBV2	TRBJ2-3	NA	TGTGCCAGCAGTGAAAGAGTTACACCCACAGATACGCAGTATTTT	CASSERVTPTDTQYF
NA	TRBV27	TRBJ2-7	NA	TGTGCCAGCAGTGTTGCGCGACGGGGAATATACGAGCAGTACTTC	CASSVARRGIYEQYF
NA	TRBV6-1	TRBJ1-1	NA	TGTGCCAGCAAACGAAACCGGGCGAACACTGAAGCTTTCTTT	CASKRNRANTEAFF
NA	TRBV25-1	TRBJ1-1	NA	TGTGCCAGCAGTGAACAGCTGAACACTGAAGCTTTCTTT	CASSEQLNTEAFF
NA	TRBV4-1	TRBJ2-1	TRBD1	TGCGCCAGCAGCCCAAGGGGGACAGCCTCTTACAATGAGCAGTTCTTC	CASSPRGTASYNEQFF
NA	TRBV5-1	TRBJ1-2	NA	TGCGCCAGCAGCTTTGGGGCAAACTATGGCTACACCTTC	CASSFGANYGYTF
once	TRBV28	TRBJ2-1	NA	TGTGCCAGCAGTTTTAGCGGACTTTACAATGAGCAGTTCTTC	CASSFSGLYNEQFF
NA	TRBV9	TRBJ2-2	TRBD2	TGTGCCAGCAGCGTAGGGCTAGCGGGACTCCGTGGCACCGGGGAGCTGTTTTTT	CASSVGLAGLRGTGELFF
few	TRBV6-1	TRBJ1-1	TRBD1	TGTGCCAGCAGTGAAATGGGACAGCGTGAAGCTTTCTTT	CASSEMGQREAFF